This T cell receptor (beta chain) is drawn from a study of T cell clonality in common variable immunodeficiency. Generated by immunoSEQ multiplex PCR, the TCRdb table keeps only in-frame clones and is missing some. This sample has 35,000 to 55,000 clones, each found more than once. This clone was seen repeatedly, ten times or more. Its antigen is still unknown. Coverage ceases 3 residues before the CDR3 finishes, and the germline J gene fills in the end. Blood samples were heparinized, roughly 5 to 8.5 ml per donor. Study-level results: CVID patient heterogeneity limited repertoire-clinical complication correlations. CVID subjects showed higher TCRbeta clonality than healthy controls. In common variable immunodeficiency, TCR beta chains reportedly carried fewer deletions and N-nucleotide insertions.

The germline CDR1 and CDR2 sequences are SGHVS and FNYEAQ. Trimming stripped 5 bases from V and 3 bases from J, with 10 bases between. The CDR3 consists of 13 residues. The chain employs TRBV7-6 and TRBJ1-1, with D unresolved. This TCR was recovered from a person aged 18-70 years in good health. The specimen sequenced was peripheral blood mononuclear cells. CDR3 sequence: CASSPERDTEAFF. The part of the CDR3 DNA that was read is TGTGCCAGCAGCCCGGAGAGGGACACTGAA. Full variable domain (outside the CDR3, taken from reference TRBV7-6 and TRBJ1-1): GAGVSQSPRYKVTKRGQDVALRCDPISGHVSLYWYRQALGQGPEFLTYFNYEAQQDKSGLPNDRFSAERPEGSISTLTIQRTEQRDSAMYRCASSPERDTEAFFGQGTRLTVV.